This entry describes one T cell receptor beta chain. This entry belongs to a study of blood T cell repertoires in COVID-19. V lost 1 base and J lost 2, with 9 bases in between. This CDR3 has 14 amino acids. The germline gives CDR1 LNHNV, CDR2 YYDKDF (reference sequence). Sequencing was performed with immunoSEQ multiplex PCR; in TCRdb, only in-frame clones are kept and a portion is missing. Among about 170,000 clones listed, 70% to 85% were seen once. The chain combines TRBV15 with TRBJ2-7, with D unresolved. Sequenced material: PBMCs or T cells enriched from blood (not recorded which). The origin of this receptor is a man over 45 who had recovered from COVID-19. CDR3 nucleotide sequence: TGTGCCACCAGCAGAGGGCCCGAAGCCTACGAGCAGTACTTC. Translating it yields CATSRGPEAYEQYF.